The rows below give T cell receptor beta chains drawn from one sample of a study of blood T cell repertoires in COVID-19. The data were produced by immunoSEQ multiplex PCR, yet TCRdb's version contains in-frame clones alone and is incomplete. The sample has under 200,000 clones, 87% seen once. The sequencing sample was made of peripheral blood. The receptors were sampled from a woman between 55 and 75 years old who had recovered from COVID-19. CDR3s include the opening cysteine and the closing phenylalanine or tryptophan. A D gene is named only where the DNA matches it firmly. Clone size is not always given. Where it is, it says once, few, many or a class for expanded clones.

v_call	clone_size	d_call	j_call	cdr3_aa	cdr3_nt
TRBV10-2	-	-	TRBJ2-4	CASSETPAGDIQYF	TGCGCCAGCAGTGAAACCCCGGCCGGGGACATTCAGTACTTC
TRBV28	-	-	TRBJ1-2	CASRDGGAANYGYTF	TGTGCCAGCCGAGATGGGGGGGCCGCTAACTATGGCTACACCTTC
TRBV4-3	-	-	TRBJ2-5	CASSQDLALVPGTQYF	TGCGCCAGCAGCCAAGACCTCGCTCTGGTTCCGGGGACCCAGTACTTC
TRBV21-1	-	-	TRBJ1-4	CASRQGLFF	TGTGCCAGCAGGCAGGGGTTGTTTTTT
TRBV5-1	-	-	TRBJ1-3	CASSRGGASSGNTIYF	TGCGCCAGCAGCCGGGGGGGTGCAAGCTCTGGAAACACCATATATTTT
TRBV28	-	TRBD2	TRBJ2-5	CASRGGSGGEAETQYF	TGTGCCAGCAGGGGAGGGAGCGGGGGGGAAGCGGAGACCCAGTACTTC
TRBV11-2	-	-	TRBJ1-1	CASSLGRGRAFAEAFF	TGTGCCAGCAGCTTAGGGAGGGGCCGGGCCTTTGCTGAAGCTTTCTTT
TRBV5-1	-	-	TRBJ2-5	CASSLRQIPQETQYF	TGCGCCAGCAGCTTAAGACAGATTCCCCAAGAGACCCAGTACTTC
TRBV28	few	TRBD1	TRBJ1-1	CASRRTGLGTEAFF	TGTGCCAGCAGACGGACAGGGCTGGGGACTGAAGCTTTCTTT
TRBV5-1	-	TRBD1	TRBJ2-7	CASSQGQGEDEQYF	TGCGCCAGCAGCCAAGGACAGGGGGAAGACGAGCAGTACTTC
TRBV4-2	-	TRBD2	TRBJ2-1	CASSRISSGVYNEQFF	TGTGCCAGCAGCCGCATCTCTAGCGGGGTCTACAATGAGCAGTTCTTC
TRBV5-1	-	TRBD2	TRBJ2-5	CASKAGEQETQYF	TGCGCCAGCAAAGCGGGGGAGCAAGAGACCCAGTACTTC
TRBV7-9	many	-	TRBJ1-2	CASSLGRLSGYTF	TGTGCCAGCAGCTTAGGCAGGCTAAGTGGCTACACCTTC
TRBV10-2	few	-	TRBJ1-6	CASSERVRAYNSPLHF	TGCGCCAGCAGTGAGAGGGTGAGGGCCTATAATTCACCCCTCCACTTT
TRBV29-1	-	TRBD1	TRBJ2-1	CSVEDRRRGRHNEQFF	TGCAGCGTTGAAGATCGGCGCAGGGGGCGCCACAATGAGCAGTTCTTC
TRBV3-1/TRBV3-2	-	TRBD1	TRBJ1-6	CASSQDGGTGGFNSPLHF	TGTGCCAGCAGCCAGGATGGGGGAACAGGGGGCTTTAATTCACCCCTCCACTTT
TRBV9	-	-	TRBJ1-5	CASSGTGFRQPQHF	TGTGCCAGCAGCGGTACAGGGTTCCGTCAGCCCCAGCATTTT
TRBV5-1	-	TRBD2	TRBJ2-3	CASSLGSGGSTDTQYF	TGCGCCAGCAGCTTAGGTAGCGGGGGGAGCACAGATACGCAGTATTTT
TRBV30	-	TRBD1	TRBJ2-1	CAWSDSWTGSPAISYNEQFF	TGTGCCTGGAGTGATTCTTGGACAGGGTCTCCCGCGATCTCCTACAATGAGCAGTTCTTC
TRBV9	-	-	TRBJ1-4	CASSVSPLSNEKLFF	TGTGCCAGCAGCGTATCCCCTTTGTCCAATGAAAAACTGTTTTTT
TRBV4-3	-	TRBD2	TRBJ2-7	CASSQAGTSGGGEQYF	TGCGCCAGCAGCCAAGCAGGGACTAGCGGGGGCGGCGAGCAGTACTTC
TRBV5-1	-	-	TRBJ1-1	CASSTMGAAGTEAFF	TGCGCCAGCAGCACCATGGGGGCGGCGGGCACTGAAGCTTTCTTT
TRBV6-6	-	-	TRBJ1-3	CASSYGSSGAGNTIYF	TGTGCCAGCAGTTACGGTTCGTCAGGGGCTGGAAACACCATATATTTT
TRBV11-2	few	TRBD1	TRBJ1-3	CASSLQGGGNTIYF	TGTGCCAGCAGCTTACAGGGGGGCGGAAACACCATATATTTT
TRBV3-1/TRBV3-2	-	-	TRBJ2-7	CASSLNYEQYF	TGTGCCAGCAGCCTAAACTACGAGCAGTACTTC
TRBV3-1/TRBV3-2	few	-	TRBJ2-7	CASSQGLQYVGTFRDYEQYF	TGTGCCAGCAGCCAAGGCCTTCAATATGTCGGTACCTTCCGGGATTACGAGCAGTACTTC
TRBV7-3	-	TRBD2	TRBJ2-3	CASSPSSGGEADTQYF	TGTGCCAGCAGCCCATCTAGCGGGGGGGAGGCAGATACGCAGTATTTT
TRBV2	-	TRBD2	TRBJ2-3	CAIRGESTDTQYF	TGTGCCATCCGGGGGGAGTCGACAGATACGCAGTATTTT
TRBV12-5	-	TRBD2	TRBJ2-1	CASGSGGSYNEQFF	TGTGCTAGTGGTTCGGGGGGGTCCTACAATGAGCAGTTCTTC
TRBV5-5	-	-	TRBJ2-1	CASSLAGGPDYNEQFF	TGTGCCAGCAGCTTGGCCGGGGGGCCTGACTACAATGAGCAGTTCTTC
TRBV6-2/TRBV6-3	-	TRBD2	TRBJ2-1	CASSPLSGLAGGLNEQFF	TGTGCCAGCAGTCCCCTTTCCGGACTAGCGGGGGGGCTGAATGAGCAGTTCTTC
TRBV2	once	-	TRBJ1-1	CATKEGLASNTEAFF	TGTGCCACCAAGGAGGGATTGGCATCGAACACTGAAGCTTTCTTT
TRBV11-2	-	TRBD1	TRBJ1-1	CASSLGQGGWNTEAFF	TGTGCCAGCAGCCTCGGACAGGGCGGGTGGAACACTGAAGCTTTCTTT
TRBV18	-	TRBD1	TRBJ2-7	CASSSGTDYEQYF	TGTGCCAGCTCGTCCGGGACAGACTACGAGCAGTACTTC
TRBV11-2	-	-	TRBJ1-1	CASSLGGHSNTEAFF	TGTGCCAGCAGCTTGGGGGGGCACTCCAACACTGAAGCTTTCTTT
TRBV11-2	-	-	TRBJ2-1	CASSEQGYEQFF	TGTGCCAGCAGCGAACAGGGATACGAGCAGTTCTTC
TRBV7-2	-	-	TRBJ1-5	CASSLASQYNQPQHF	TGTGCCAGCAGCTTAGCGTCACAGTACAATCAGCCCCAGCATTTT
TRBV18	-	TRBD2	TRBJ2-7	CASSPSGANNRQYF	TGTGCCAGCTCACCCAGCGGGGCCAACAACCGGCAGTACTTC
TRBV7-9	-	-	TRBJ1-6	CASSLALGSENSPLHF	TGTGCCAGCAGCTTAGCGCTGGGCTCCGAAAATTCACCCCTCCACTTT
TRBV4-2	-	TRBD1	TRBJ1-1	CASSPATGGAGDTEAFF	TGTGCCAGCAGCCCGGCAACAGGGGGCGCTGGGGACACTGAAGCTTTCTTT
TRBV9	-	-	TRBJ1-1	CASSVGTATEQAFF	TGTGCCAGCAGCGTAGGGACGGCGACAGAACAAGCTTTCTTT